A single sample gave rise to the 14 T cell receptor beta chains below, sequenced in a study of blood T cells in healthy people across ages. A second PCR of 7 to 11 cycles used a sample-barcoded 5' primer and a J-beta primer mix. TCRdb recomputed calls from the 5' RACE reads with MiXCR, one row per CDR3 protein. The sample has almost 300,000 distinct CDR3 sequences, around 30% seen once. Material for sequencing was blood. The receptors were sampled from a woman in her seventies in good health.

This chain links TRBV28 with TRBJ1-4, with 8 bases that match TRBD1. The CDR3 is 15 amino acids. J lost 7 bases, V lost 5 bases, and 9 bases had no gene match. CDR1 is MDHEN and CDR2 is SYDVKM in the germline V gene. In DNA, the CDR3 is TGTGCCAGCAGTCGCCCGACAGGGGCTAGTGAAAAACTGTTTTTT. As protein: CASSRPTGASEKLFF.

This clonotype was counted between two and nine times. The chain uses TRBV5-6 and TRBJ2-1; possibly TRBD2 for D (6 bases). The CDR3 contains 15 residues. The V gene's germline CDR1 is SGHDT and CDR2 YYEEEE. V was clipped by 4 bases and J by 5 bases, with 16 bases between them. CDR3 nucleotides: TGTGCCAGCAGCCATCCGGGGCTAGCGAACAATGAGCAGTTCTTC. Amino acids: CASSHPGLANNEQFF.

This clonotype was seen a few times. V gene TRBV7-2 combines with J gene TRBJ1-6; 8 bases match TRBD1. Germline V gives CDR1 SGHTA, CDR2 FQGNSA. The junction had 3 bases not matched to a gene; V was cut back by 7 bases and J by 7 bases. The CDR3 has 13 amino acids. In DNA, the CDR3 is TGTGCCAGCACCCGGACAGGGAATTCACCCCTCCACTTT. Amino acids: CASTRTGNSPLHF.

This clonotype was recorded a few times. The chain combines TRBV28 with TRBJ2-3, with D perhaps matching TRBD2 (6 bases). The V gene lost 3 bases and the J gene lost 7 bases, with 17 bases spanning the gap. This CDR3 is built from 15 residues. Germline CDR1 is MDHEN and CDR2 is SYDVKM. CDR3 in DNA: TGTGCCAGCAGTTTTGTGGGACTTAGTTCGCATACGCAGTATTTT. Protein sequence: CASSFVGLSSHTQYF.

This clonotype appeared once. The J gene is TRBJ2-7, the V gene TRBV12-3 or TRBV12-4; perhaps TRBD1 as D (6 bases). CDR3 length: 13 residues. V lost 6 bases to trimming and J lost 2 bases, with 11 bases between them. The CDR3 DNA is TGTGCCAGCAGACGGACAGAAGCCTACGAGCAGTACTTC. Amino acid sequence: CASRRTEAYEQYF.

V is TRBV6-1 and J is TRBJ2-1; D possibly uses TRBD1 or TRBD2 (5 bases each). The better agreement between TRBJ2-7 and the DNA end casts doubt on the J call. The CDR3 runs 15 residues. The germline CDR1 and CDR2 sequences are MNHNS and SASEGT. The CDR3 loop reads CASSFDRVGVYEQYF. The CDR3, as DNA: TGTGCCAGCAGTTTTGACAGAGTCGGGGTCTACGAGCAGTACTTC.

This clonotype was seen repeatedly, ten times or more. V and J are TRBV5-1 and TRBJ2-5; no clear D. Germline CDR1 SGHRS, CDR2 YFSETQ. The CDR3 spans 14 residues. Trimming shortened V by 0 bases and J by 0 bases, and 6 bases separated the two germline ends. Here the CDR3 reads CASSLVAYQETQYF. CDR3 nucleotides: TGCGCCAGCAGCTTGGTCGCGTACCAAGAGACCCAGTACTTC.

The V and J genes are TRBV11-2 and TRBJ2-2; a possible D gene is TRBD1 (6 bases). Germline-derived CDR1 and CDR2 are SGHAT and FQNNGV. The ends were cut back, 7 bases at V and 1 base at J, with 13 bases in the middle. The CDR3 length is 15 residues. CDR3 DNA: TGTGCCAGCATCCGACAGGCCCTGAACACCGGGGAGCTGTTTTTT. As protein: CASIRQALNTGELFF.

This chain links TRBV7-8 with TRBJ2-1; 10 nucleotides align to TRBD2. Trimming at V came to 5 bases and at J to 1 base, leaving 11 bases not matched to a gene. Germline V gene lookup returns CDR1 SGHVS and CDR2 FQNEAQ. The CDR3 totals 18 residues. CDR3 in amino acids: CASSPQREGLYSYNEQFF. Written as DNA, the CDR3 is TGTGCCAGCAGCCCCCAGCGGGAGGGCCTTTATTCCTACAATGAGCAGTTCTTC.

This clonotype was detected ten times or more. The genes are TRBV6-6 and TRBJ2-7; D tentatively fits TRBD1 or TRBD2 (5 bases each). Germline V CDR1 and CDR2: MNHNY, SVGAGI (reference sequence). The CDR3 has 14 residues. The ends were cut back, 5 bases at V and 2 bases at J, with 13 bases in the middle. The chain's CDR3 is CASSSRDGTYEQYF. The CDR3 bases are TGTGCCAGCAGTAGTCGGGACGGTACCTACGAGCAGTACTTC.

This clonotype was recorded once. The gene calls are TRBV28 and TRBJ2-7; 8 bases match TRBD1. V lost 0 bases and J lost 6; bases outside the gene matches: 7. The CDR3 sequence is 15 residues long. Germline loops: CDR1 MDHEN, CDR2 SYDVKM. CDR3 region: CASSLCRAGGCEQYF. CDR3 bases: TGTGCCAGCAGTTTATGTCGGGCAGGGGGCTGCGAGCAGTACTTC.

For this clonotype: A read error may produce the germline difference seen at one junction end. The V and J genes are TRBV15 and TRBJ2-5, with no clear D. Per germline, CDR1 LNHNV and CDR2 YYDKDF (reference sequence). This CDR3 comprises 12 residues. The CDR3 reads CATRGTGETQYF. The CDR3 bases are TGCGCCACCCGTGGTACTGGAGAGACCCAGTACTTC.

This clonotype was seen a few times. V and J are TRBV20-1 and TRBJ2-7; 14 positions match TRBD2. CDR3 length: 17 amino acids. J lost 6 bases, V lost 6 bases, and 16 bases had no gene match. The germline gives CDR1 DFQATT, CDR2 SNEGSKA (reference sequence). This CDR3 reads CSARTGTSGRETSEQYF. The DNA of the CDR3 is TGCAGTGCCCGGACCGGGACTAGCGGGAGAGAAACTAGCGAGCAGTACTTC.

This clonotype was detected a few times. As DNA, the CDR3 is TGCAGCGTTGCCCAGTCCTATGGCTACACCTTC. It translates to CSVAQSYGYTF. The V gene is TRBV29-1, the J gene TRBJ1-2; D call uncertain. The CDR3 extends over 11 amino acids. V was trimmed by 4 bases and J by 4 bases, leaving 7 bases between them. The germline CDR1 and CDR2 sequences are SQVTM and ANQGSEA.